This is a list of T cell receptor beta chains from one sample in a study of glioma-infiltrating T cells after dendritic cell vaccination. This table comes from immunoSEQ multiplex PCR, and its TCRdb copy is limited to in-frame clones, with some not included. The table records under 100,000 clones, approximately 81% of them present only once. Sample: blood, taken before dendritic cell vaccination. Receptor source: a human donor with glioblastoma. Both conserved end residues are part of each CDR3.

V gene	J gene	CDR3 protein
TRBV29-1	TRBJ2-1	CSVDWAYSSSYNEQFF
TRBV11-2	TRBJ2-7	CASSLVLAGRYEQYF
TRBV14	TRBJ1-4	CASSQRAAGNEKLFF
TRBV5-6	TRBJ1-2	CASSPSQGNYGYTF
TRBV19	TRBJ2-3	CASSSVSTDTQYF
TRBV23-1	TRBJ1-1	CASSQPAPVSTEAFF
TRBV11-3	TRBJ1-4	CASSFTDPNEKLFF
TRBV11-2	TRBJ2-7	CASSQYRGRNEQYF
TRBV9	TRBJ2-7	CASSARQGAYEQYF
TRBV7-2	TRBJ2-1	CASSPPAGARVGEQFF
TRBV7-3	TRBJ1-1	CASSLGQGNTEAFF
TRBV5-4	TRBJ2-7	CASSSPGGPIYEQYF
TRBV11-2	TRBJ2-7	CASSLRSTLRNEQYF
TRBV12-5	TRBJ1-5	CASGLIQISNQPQHF
TRBV27	TRBJ1-1	CASRETPGGTEAFF
TRBV18	TRBJ2-3	CASSPSTGGTDTQYF
TRBV2	TRBJ2-5	CASSREKTQYF
TRBV6-5	TRBJ2-3	CASSWTSGLLTDTQYF
TRBV7-9	TRBJ2-7	CASSPSGTSGNEQYF
TRBV5-1	TRBJ2-1	CASSSGLTSEQFF
TRBV12-5	TRBJ1-5	CASGLSGTSASQPQHF
TRBV6-6	TRBJ1-1	CASRGDRKLNTEAFF
TRBV4-1	TRBJ1-1	CASSPTQGEVTEAFF
TRBV6-4	TRBJ2-2	CASSDWQNTGELFF